This TCR beta chain derives from a study of beta chain features in type 1 diabetes. At the level of the study: Cell yields, age and gender were similar between patients and healthy donors. Regarding the study as a whole: Significant though moderate, a shortening of TCRB CDR3s appeared in all four CD4+ subsets of Type 1 diabetes patients.

Sequencing targeted expressed TCRB transcripts, as all isolated RNA had been reverse transcribed. Only in-frame clones appear in the TCRdb table, and some are missing; sequencing was by immunoSEQ multiplex PCR. The sample yields hundreds of thousands of clones, 14% to 15% seen once. Each of the CD4+ naive, central memory, regulatory and stem cell-like memory populations was sorted via CD45RO/CCR7/CD25/CD127/CD95/CD27. Concerning this clone: Its target is unknown.

Losses at the gene ends were 5 bases for V and 4 bases for J; bases not matched to a gene: 7. CDR1 and CDR2 from the germline V gene are SGHTA and FQGNSA. The CDR3 totals 14 residues. This chain uses TRBV7-2 with TRBJ2-5; the match to TRBD1 covers 7 bases. The clonotype originates from a man aged 18 to 29 with type 1 diabetes. Sequencing used naive CD4+ T cells from blood. CDR3 sequence reads: CASSQRQGRETQYF. DNA for the CDR3: TGTGCCAGCAGCCAAAGACAGGGTCGAGAGACCCAGTACTTC.